These T cell receptor beta chains were read from a single sample in a study of identical twins. TCRdb reanalysed the 5' RACE reads using MiXCR and keeps one entry per CDR3 protein. The sample shows a few hundred thousand distinct CDR3 sequences, 9.5% of them seen only once. This sample was shared with a second study, whose subject was yellow fever vaccine responses in identical twins.

The sample comprised CD8+ T cells sorted from blood. These receptor sequences come from a woman younger than 30 in good health. Both conserved end residues are trimmed from each CDR3.

TRBJ2-5 TRBV5-1 ASSLDLAGPALETQY
TRBJ1-1 TRBV20-1 SARGGRITEAF
TRBJ2-1 TRBV6-2/TRBV6-3 ASSGDFYNEQF
TRBJ2-5 TRBV6-5 ASSYQNTSPETQY
TRBJ2-5 TRBV20-1 SARDQGTGLTQY
TRBJ2-2 TRBV24-1 ATRPAENTGELF
TRBJ1-6 TRBV28 ASSLGPQGSPLH
TRBJ2-1 TRBV6-6 ASSSLGGNEQF
TRBJ2-3 TRBV29-1 SVDGYRSGVFIDTQY
TRBJ1-4 TRBV6-1 ASSPERRFSNEKLF
TRBJ2-2 TRBV5-5 ASSTGQGASTGELF
TRBJ2-5 TRBV29-1 SVEEWLAGGPQETQY
TRBJ1-1 TRBV20-1 SAPRVPLLNTEAF
TRBJ2-5 TRBV6-2/TRBV6-3 ASSYDVGTGQQQETQY
TRBJ2-2 TRBV29-1 SVASDSSNTGELF
TRBJ2-7 TRBV11-2 ASSLESGGLALYEQY
TRBJ1-2 TRBV30 AWRAGGNYGYT
TRBJ2-2 TRBV9 ASSATGSFGELF
TRBJ2-7 TRBV20-1 SADGTLWAEQY
TRBJ2-7 TRBV7-9 ASSSPVFENEQY
TRBJ2-7 TRBV29-1 SVLGPGLEAEQY
TRBJ2-5 TRBV21-1 ASSKFSRGGTSGIQETQY
TRBJ2-3 TRBV9 ASSADPTDTQY
TRBJ2-7 TRBV5-1 ASSPNSVEQY
TRBJ2-7 TRBV20-1 SATPQDSYEQY
TRBJ2-3 TRBV4-2 ASSQLVDFFTDTQY
TRBJ2-7 TRBV15 ATSSRTGGAYEQY
TRBJ2-2 TRBV15 ATSSARTGNTGELF
TRBJ2-4 TRBV20-1 SANPDGHIQY
TRBJ2-1 TRBV6-4 ASSDWGGLAPRLV
TRBJ2-7 TRBV15 ATSSGRGLYEQY
TRBJ2-7 TRBV11-2 ASSFLGYYEQY
TRBJ1-6 TRBV5-1 ASSLEGQGVSPLH
TRBJ2-3 TRBV2 ASSERLLVSDTQY
TRBJ2-3 TRBV4-3 ASSLLLADTQY
TRBJ1-5 TRBV19 ASSMYGNQPQH
TRBJ2-1 TRBV7-9 ASSITTGGDYNEQF
TRBJ1-5 TRBV5-6 ASSLGSGDQPQH
TRBJ2-2 TRBV7-9 ASSFSDSLNTGELF
TRBJ2-1 TRBV5-6 ASSHSGTHNEQI
TRBJ2-1 TRBV4-1 ASSHRTADNEQF
TRBJ2-1 TRBV27 ASSRVEDEQF
TRBJ2-7 TRBV5-5 ASSWTSGAYEQY
TRBJ1-5 TRBV15 ATSRENQPQH
TRBJ2-1 TRBV29-1 SAYTGGGNEQF
TRBJ2-3 TRBV15 ATSSAPSSGSTDTQY
TRBJ2-7 TRBV20-1 SASATHDYEQY
TRBJ2-7 TRBV7-2 ASSFGQGGAEQY
TRBJ2-2 TRBV6-4 ASTEKGTGELF
TRBJ1-3 TRBV7-8 ASSSPGGPGNTIY
TRBJ1-6 TRBV4-3 ASSHLTGGDSPLH
TRBJ2-7 TRBV10-3 AISEILDEQY
TRBJ2-7 TRBV7-9 ASSYGSPYEQY